Included here is one TCR beta chain sequence, with context. The antigen remains undetermined. These donors counted as nominally healthy when sampled, but unrecorded immune exposures were likely. PCR primers comprised 60 Vbeta and 13 Jbeta primers. Measured with immunoSEQ multiplex PCR; TCRdb has only the in-frame clones, and not every one. This sample has some 150,000 clones; over 75% occur once, and the top ten carry 2.5% to 3.5%. This CDR3 region has 14 residues. The germline V gene encodes CDR1 SEHNR and CDR2 FQNEAQ (reference sequence). With 3 bases clipped from V and 4 bases from J, the junction kept 5 bases outside the gene matches. The data are from a study of cytomegalovirus exposure and HLA in healthy donors. Whole-study results and caveats: The listing of approximately 160 TCR beta chains classed them as cytomegalovirus-associated.

The sequence was obtained from a female donor in good health and CMV-seronegative. Sample: PBMCs. The gene calls are TRBV7-9 and TRBJ1-2, with TRBD1 identical over 7 bases. The CDR3 DNA is TGTGCCAGCAGCTTCGGACAGGACGCCTATGGCTACACCTTC. This codes for CASSFGQDAYGYTF.